This passage covers 25 T cell receptor beta chains from one sample sequenced in a study of T-cell memory formation after mild COVID-19. TCRdb used MiXCR to reprocess the 5' RACE reads, holding one entry per CDR3 protein. This repertoire shows 150,000 to 200,000 distinct CDR3 sequences, under 14% found once; its top ten account for approximately 3.8%. The sample comprised PBMCs or a T cell subset sorted from them (not recorded which). Source of these receptors: a man between 18 and 29 years old who had mild COVID-19 (a few samples of this study predate the infection). Cell type and time point are not known.

This clonotype came up a few times. The rearrangement uses TRBV7-2 and TRBJ1-1; no reliable D call. Germline V gene sequence: CDR1 SGHTA, CDR2 FQGNSA. The CDR3 runs to 13 residues. The ends were cut back, 1 base at V and 6 bases at J, with 9 bases in the middle. The CDR3 here is CASSLDWVAEAFF. CDR3 coding DNA: TGTGCCAGCAGCTTAGATTGGGTCGCTGAAGCTTTCTTT.

This clonotype was detected only a few times. The CDR3 spells CASSPSGGGAGGELFF. The CDR3, as DNA: TGTGCCAGCAGTCCCTCCGGCGGGGGGGCCGGCGGGGAGCTGTTTTTT. The rearrangement uses TRBV6-4 and TRBJ2-2, with TRBD2 matching 9 bases. V was pared by 5 bases and J by 7 bases, with 11 bases of the junction left unmatched. Germline-derived CDR1 and CDR2 are MRHNA and SNTAGT. The length of the CDR3 is 16 residues.

In its sample, this clonotype was seen a few times. The J gene is TRBJ1-1, the V gene TRBV4-1; D gene ambiguous. Germline loops: CDR1 MGHRA, CDR2 YSYEKL. Trimming pared 4 bases from V and 3 bases from J, leaving 12 bases between. The CDR3 has 14 amino acids. The CDR3 DNA reads as TGCGCCAGCAGCCCCGGTTGGGGAGACACTGAAGCTTTCTTT. Its translation: CASSPGWGDTEAFF.

There are a few counts of this clonotype. The rearrangement joins TRBV28 to TRBJ2-7; possible D gene TRBD2, 7 bases. The CDR3 consists of 14 residues. Germline V gives CDR1 MDHEN, CDR2 SYDVKM. The ends were cut back, 5 bases at V and 3 bases at J, with 14 bases in the middle. The CDR3 sequence is CASSRQGGVYEQYV. The CDR3 DNA is TGTGCCAGCAGTCGCCAAGGGGGGGTCTACGAGCAGTACGTC.

This sequence joins TRBV12-3 or TRBV12-4 and TRBJ1-4; possibly TRBD1 for D (6 bases). Trimming took off 4 bases at V and 5 bases at J, with 11 bases between the two ends. CDR3 length equals 14 residues. In DNA, the CDR3 is TGTGCCAGCAGTTCTGACAGGCCCAATGAAAAACTGTTTTTT. It codes for CASSSDRPNEKLFF.

This clonotype was seen ten or more times. The V and J genes are TRBV6-5 and TRBJ1-6; TRBD1 matches 8 bases. After removal of 2 bases from V and 8 bases from J, the junction contained 5 bases not matched to a gene. CDR3 size: 15 residues. Per the germline V gene, CDR1 is MNHEY and CDR2 is SVGAGI. This CDR3 reads CASSYRNRGDSPLHF. CDR3 coding DNA: TGTGCCAGCAGTTACCGGAACAGGGGGGATTCACCCCTCCACTTT.

The chain employs TRBV12-3 or TRBV12-4 and TRBJ2-1, with 8 bases lining up with TRBD1. The CDR3 length is 14 residues. Trimming removed 4 bases from V and 4 bases from J; junction bases left unmatched: 3. CDR3 in amino acids: CASSWDRNYNEQFF. The CDR3 DNA follows: TGTGCCAGCAGTTGGGACAGGAATTACAATGAGCAGTTCTTC.

A few counts support this clonotype. The chain combines TRBV12-3 or TRBV12-4 with TRBJ2-1; possible D gene TRBD2, 6 bases. This CDR3 is 14 amino acids long. Trimming cost V 5 bases and J 9 bases, with 17 bases left between them. The CDR3 nucleotides are TGTGCCAGCAGTACGGGACTCCCCCCGGGTGAGCAGTTCTTC. This gives the protein CASSTGLPPGEQFF.

This chain connects TRBV10-3 to TRBJ1-1; D remains ambiguous. The length of the CDR3 is 14 residues. The germline V gene encodes CDR1 ENHRY and CDR2 SYGVKD. Trimming took 4 bases from V and 0 from J, leaving 9 bases between them. CDR3 loop: CAISAQGLNTEAFF. The CDR3 nucleotides read TGTGCCATCAGTGCTCAAGGACTGAACACTGAAGCTTTCTTT.

This clonotype was picked up a small number of times. This chain links TRBV20-1 with TRBJ2-1, with D tentatively TRBD2 (7 bases). The CDR3 extends over 13 amino acids. V lost 3 bases and J lost 3, with 9 bases in between. Looked up from germline, CDR1 is DFQATT and CDR2 is SNEGSKA (reference sequence). The CDR3 loop is CSASGGHYNEQFF. The CDR3 nucleotides are TGCAGTGCTAGCGGGGGGCACTACAATGAGCAGTTCTTC.

This clonotype came up many times. This rearrangement joins TRBV7-2 to TRBJ2-7; D ambiguous. Trimming pared 4 bases from V and 2 bases from J, leaving 12 bases between. The CDR3 spans 14 residues. Per the germline V gene, CDR1 is SGHTA and CDR2 is FQGNSA. The CDR3 sequence: CASSSYLRAYEQYF. The CDR3 bases are TGTGCCAGCAGCTCCTACCTAAGGGCCTACGAGCAGTACTTC.

This clonotype was seen only a few times. This sequence joins TRBV5-5 and TRBJ1-1; no firm D call. CDR3 length: 15 residues. From germline, CDR1 is SGHKS and CDR2 YYEKEE (reference sequence). V was trimmed by 0 bases and J by 4 bases, leaving 13 bases between them. CDR3 nucleotide sequence: TGTGCCAGCAGCTTGGACGAGAGGACGGGCACTGAAGCTTTCTTT. Translated, it gives CASSLDERTGTEAFF.

The chain links TRBV20-1 to TRBJ2-1, with a possible D match to TRBD2 (5 bases). The CDR3 is 13 amino acids. V was clipped by 5 bases and J by 0 bases, with 8 bases between them. Germline V gives CDR1 DFQATT, CDR2 SNEGSKA (reference sequence). CDR3 nucleotides: TGCAGTGCTCCGGGAAGCTCCTACAATGAGCAGTTCTTC. It is translated as CSAPGSSYNEQFF.

This clonotype appeared many times. The CDR3 nucleotides read TGTGCCAGCAACCTAGTAGCGGGGGGCGGAGATACGCAGTATTTT. Translated, it gives CASNLVAGGGDTQYF. The V gene is TRBV12-3 or TRBV12-4, the J gene TRBJ2-3; 10 positions match TRBD2. The CDR3 is made up of 15 amino acids. J was trimmed by 5 bases and V by 7 bases; bases with no gene match: 9.

The chain carries TRBV5-1 and TRBJ1-1, with D possibly matching TRBD1 (6 bases). The V gene lost 4 bases and the J gene lost 0 bases, with 13 bases spanning the gap. The CDR3 is made up of 15 amino acids. Germline V gives CDR1 SGHRS, CDR2 YFSETQ. The DNA of the CDR3 is TGCGCCAGCAGCCGCGACAGGACCCTGAACACTGAAGCTTTCTTT. It translates to CASSRDRTLNTEAFF. Complete variable domain (other parts from reference TRBV5-1 and TRBJ1-1): KAGVTQTPRYLIKTRGQQVTLSCSPISGHRSVSWYQQTPGQGLQFLFEYFSETQRNKGNFPGRFSGRQFSNSRSEMNVSTLELGDSALYLCASSRDRTLNTEAFFGQGTRLTVV.

The table lists this clonotype with a few counts. V usage is TRBV12-3 or TRBV12-4 and J usage is TRBJ2-3; maybe TRBD1 (6 bases). Trimming took off 6 bases at V and 2 bases at J, with 12 bases between the two ends. This CDR3 region has 14 residues. CDR3 in amino acids: CASSPGDITDTQYF. The CDR3 DNA is TGTGCCAGCAGCCCCGGGGACATCACAGATACGCAGTATTTT.

This clonotype was counted only a few times. CDR3 loop: CASSLEVPNQPQHF. In nucleotides, the CDR3 is TGTGCCAGCAGCTTGGAGGTACCGAATCAGCCCCAGCATTTT. The chain recombines TRBV5-5 with TRBJ1-5; D is unclear. From germline, CDR1 is SGHKS and CDR2 YYEKEE (reference sequence). This CDR3 spans 14 amino acids. The V end lost 0 bases, the J end lost 4 bases, and 8 bases lay between the germline ends.

This clonotype occurred a few times. The V call is TRBV29-1, the J call TRBJ2-3; D is possibly TRBD2 (7 bases). The CDR3 has 14 residues. V shed 6 bases and J shed 5 bases, with 18 bases lying between them. CDR1 is SQVTM, CDR2 ANQGSEA, per germline. In nucleotides, the CDR3 is TGCAGCGTGCAAGGGGGGGGGCCGGGAGATACGCAGTATTTT. It encodes CSVQGGGPGDTQYF.

This clonotype was recorded a few times. The chain couples TRBV30 to TRBJ1-1; D remains unclear. The CDR3 consists of 11 residues. Germline-derived CDR1 and CDR2 are GTSNPN and SVGIG (reference sequence). V dropped 3 bases and J dropped 6 bases, with 8 bases sitting between them. The DNA of the CDR3 is TGTGCCTGGAGGTTGGGATCTGAAGCTTTCTTT. Its translation: CAWRLGSEAFF. Looking up the rest from reference TRBV30 and TRBJ1-1 gives the full variable domain: SQTIHQWPATLVQPVGSPLSLECTVEGTSNPNLYWYRQAAGRGLQLLFYSVGIGQISSEVPQNLSASRPQDRQFILSSKKLLLSDSGFYLCAWRLGSEAFFGQGTRLTVV.

CDR3 sequence reads: CATSDQGTRANTGELFF. CDR3 DNA: TGTGCCACCAGTGATCAGGGGACGAGAGCGAACACCGGGGAGCTGTTTTTT. The V gene is TRBV24-1, the J gene TRBJ2-2; D possibly corresponds to TRBD1 (6 bases). V shed 3 bases and J shed 0 bases, with 13 bases lying between them. The CDR3 loop spans 17 amino acids. Germline CDR1 reads KGHDR; CDR2 reads SFDVKD.

The rearrangement uses TRBV5-1 and TRBJ2-2; D not resolved. The CDR3 covers 13 residues. V was cut by 4 bases and J by 1 base, with 5 bases left in between. Germline CDR1 is SGHRS and CDR2 is YFSETQ. CDR3 in DNA: TGCGCCAGCAGCCCCTGGAACACCGGGGAGCTGTTTTTT. It codes for CASSPWNTGELFF.

The V gene is TRBV12-3 or TRBV12-4, the J gene TRBJ2-3; no clear D. Trimming shortened V by 6 bases and J by 4 bases, and 8 bases separated the two germline ends. This CDR3 region has 12 residues. The CDR3 bases are TGTGCCAGCAGGGGAAACGCAGATACGCAGTATTTT. The encoded protein is CASRGNADTQYF.

This clonotype was detected a few times. The chain joins TRBV4-3 to TRBJ2-5; weak D call: TRBD1 (6 bases). The germline gives CDR1 LGHNA, CDR2 YSLEER. The CDR3 has 15 amino acids. V dropped 3 bases and J dropped 1 base, with 12 bases sitting between them. CDR3: CASSHSVDSQETQYF. CDR3 nucleotides: TGCGCCAGCAGCCACTCCGTGGACAGCCAAGAGACCCAGTACTTC.

This chain uses TRBV6-2 or TRBV6-3 with TRBJ2-7; TRBD1 matches at 9 bases. This CDR3 contains 15 residues. V gave up 6 bases and J gave up 2 bases; unmatched junction bases: 8. The germline gives CDR1 MNHEY, CDR2 SVGEGT. The CDR3 region is CASSSPGQGPYEQYF. In DNA, the CDR3 is TGTGCCAGCAGCAGCCCGGGACAGGGACCCTACGAGCAGTACTTC.

The genes are TRBV29-1 and TRBJ1-2, with D unclear. This CDR3 region has 14 residues. Trimming left V 3 bases short and J 8 bases short, with 19 bases between. CDR1 and CDR2 from the germline V gene are SQVTM and ANQGSEA. CDR3 amino acids: CSVEVGGRLGGYTF. CDR3 sequence (DNA): TGCAGCGTTGAGGTAGGAGGCAGGCTTGGGGGCTACACCTTC.